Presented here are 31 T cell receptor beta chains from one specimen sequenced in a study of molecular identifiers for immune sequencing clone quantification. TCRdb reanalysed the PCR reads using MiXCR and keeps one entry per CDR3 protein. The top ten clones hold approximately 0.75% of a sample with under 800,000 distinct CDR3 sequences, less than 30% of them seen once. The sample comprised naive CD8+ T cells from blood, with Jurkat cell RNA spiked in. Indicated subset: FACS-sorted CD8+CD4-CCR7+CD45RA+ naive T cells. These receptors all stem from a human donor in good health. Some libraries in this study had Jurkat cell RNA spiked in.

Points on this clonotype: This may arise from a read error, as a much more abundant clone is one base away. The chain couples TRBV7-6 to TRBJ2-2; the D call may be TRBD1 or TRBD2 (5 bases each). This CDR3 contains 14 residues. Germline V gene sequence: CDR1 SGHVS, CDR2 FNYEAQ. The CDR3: CASSLVQGTGELVF. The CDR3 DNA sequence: TGTGCCAGCAGCTTAGTGCAGGGAACCGGGGAGCTGGTTTTT.

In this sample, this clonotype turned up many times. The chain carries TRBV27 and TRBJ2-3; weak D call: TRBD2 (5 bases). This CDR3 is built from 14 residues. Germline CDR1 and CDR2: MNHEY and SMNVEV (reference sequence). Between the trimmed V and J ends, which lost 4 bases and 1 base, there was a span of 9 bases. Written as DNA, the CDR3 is TGTGCCAGCAGTTCGACTATGGGCACAGATACGCAGTATTTT. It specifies CASSSTMGTDTQYF.

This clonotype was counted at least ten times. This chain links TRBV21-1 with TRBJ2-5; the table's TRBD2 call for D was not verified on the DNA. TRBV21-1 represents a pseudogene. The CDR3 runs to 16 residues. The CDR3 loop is CASAPAASGTQETQYF. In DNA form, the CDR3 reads TGTGCCAGCGCCCCTGCGGCTAGCGGGACTCAAGAGACCCAGTACTTC.

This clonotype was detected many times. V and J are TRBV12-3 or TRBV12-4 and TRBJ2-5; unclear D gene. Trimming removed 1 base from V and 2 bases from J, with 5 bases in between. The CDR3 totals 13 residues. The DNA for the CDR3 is TGTGCCAGCAGTTTAGATATGCAAGAGACCCAGTACTTC. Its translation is CASSLDMQETQYF.

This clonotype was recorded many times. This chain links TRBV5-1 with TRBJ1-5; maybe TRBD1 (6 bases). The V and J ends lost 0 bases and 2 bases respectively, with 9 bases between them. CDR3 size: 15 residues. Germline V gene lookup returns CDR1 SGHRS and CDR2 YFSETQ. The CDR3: CASSLEGVRNQPQHF. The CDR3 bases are TGCGCCAGCAGCTTGGAGGGGGTCCGCAATCAGCCCCAGCATTTT.

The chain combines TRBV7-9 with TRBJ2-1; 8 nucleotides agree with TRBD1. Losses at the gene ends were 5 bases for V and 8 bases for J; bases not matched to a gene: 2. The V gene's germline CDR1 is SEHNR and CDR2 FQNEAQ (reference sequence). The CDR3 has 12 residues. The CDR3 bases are TGTGCCAGCAGCGTGACAGGGGATGAGCAGTTCTTC. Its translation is CASSVTGDEQFF.

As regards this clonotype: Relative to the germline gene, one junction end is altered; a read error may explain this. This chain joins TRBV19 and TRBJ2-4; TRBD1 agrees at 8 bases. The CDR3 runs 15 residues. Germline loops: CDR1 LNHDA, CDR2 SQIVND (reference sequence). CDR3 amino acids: CASSQGARAKNIPYF. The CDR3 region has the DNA TGTGCCAGTAGCCAGGGGGCTCGGGCCAAAAACATTCCGTACTTC.

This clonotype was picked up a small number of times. CDR3 region: CASSPTGLAYEQYF. CDR3 nucleotide sequence: TGTGCCAGCAGCCCCACAGGGCTAGCCTACGAGCAGTACTTC. The chain recombines TRBV12-3 or TRBV12-4 with TRBJ2-7; D is perhaps TRBD1 (6 bases). The ends were cut back, 6 bases at V and 2 bases at J, with 14 bases in the middle. The CDR3 has 14 residues.

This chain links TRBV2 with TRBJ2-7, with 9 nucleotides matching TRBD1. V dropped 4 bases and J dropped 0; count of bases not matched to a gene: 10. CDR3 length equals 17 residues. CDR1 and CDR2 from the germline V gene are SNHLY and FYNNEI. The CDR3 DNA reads TGTGCCAGCAGTGTCGGAGCGGGACAGGGCGACTCCTACGAGCAGTACTTC. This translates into CASSVGAGQGDSYEQYF.

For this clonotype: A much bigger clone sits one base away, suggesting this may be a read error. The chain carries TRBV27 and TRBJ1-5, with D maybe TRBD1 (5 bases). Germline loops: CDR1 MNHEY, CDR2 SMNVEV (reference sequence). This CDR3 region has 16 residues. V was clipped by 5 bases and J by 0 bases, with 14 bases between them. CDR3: CASSAQGVNSNQPQHF. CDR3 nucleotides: TGTGCCAGCAGTGCCCAGGGAGTCAATAGCAATCAGCCCCAGCATTTT.

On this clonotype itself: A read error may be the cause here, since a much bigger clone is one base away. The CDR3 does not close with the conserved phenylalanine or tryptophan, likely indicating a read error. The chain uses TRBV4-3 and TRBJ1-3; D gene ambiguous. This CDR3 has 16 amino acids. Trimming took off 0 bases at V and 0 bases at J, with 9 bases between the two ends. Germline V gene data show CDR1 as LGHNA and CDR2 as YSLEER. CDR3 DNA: TGCGCCAGCAGCCAAGATGACGGCGTCTCTGGAAACACCATATATCTT. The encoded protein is CASSQDDGVSGNTIYL.

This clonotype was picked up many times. The CDR3 region has the DNA TGCGCCAGCAGCCAAGCGTTAGGACAGCCAACAGATACGCAGTATTTT. Protein: CASSQALGQPTDTQYF. The chain joins TRBV4-3 to TRBJ2-3; TRBD1 is a possible D gene (6 bases). The CDR3 totals 16 residues. V dropped 1 base and J dropped 3 bases, with 14 bases sitting between them. Germline CDR1 LGHNA, CDR2 YSLEER.

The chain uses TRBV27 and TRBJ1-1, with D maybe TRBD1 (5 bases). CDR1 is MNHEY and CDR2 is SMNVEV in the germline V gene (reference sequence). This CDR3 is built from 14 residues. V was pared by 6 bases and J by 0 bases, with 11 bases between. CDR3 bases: TGTGCCAGCAGGTCAGGGCCGGTGAACACTGAAGCTTTCTTT. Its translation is CASRSGPVNTEAFF.

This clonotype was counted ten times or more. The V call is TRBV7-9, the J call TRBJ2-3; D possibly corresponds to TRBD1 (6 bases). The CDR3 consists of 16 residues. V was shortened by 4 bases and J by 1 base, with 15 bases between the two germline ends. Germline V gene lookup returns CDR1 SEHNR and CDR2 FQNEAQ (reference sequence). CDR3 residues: CASSSTIWTGTDTQYF. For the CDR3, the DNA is TGTGCCAGCAGCTCTACAATTTGGACAGGCACAGATACGCAGTATTTT.

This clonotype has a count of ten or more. CDR3 coding DNA: TGCAGCGTGGGACTAGCGGGAGAGACAGATACGCAGTATTTT. Amino acid sequence: CSVGLAGETDTQYF. V gene TRBV29-1 combines with J gene TRBJ2-3; 14 nucleotides agree with TRBD2. Losses at the gene ends were 6 bases for V and 3 bases for J; bases not matched to a gene: 2. This CDR3 spans 14 amino acids. Germline loops: CDR1 SQVTM, CDR2 ANQGSEA.

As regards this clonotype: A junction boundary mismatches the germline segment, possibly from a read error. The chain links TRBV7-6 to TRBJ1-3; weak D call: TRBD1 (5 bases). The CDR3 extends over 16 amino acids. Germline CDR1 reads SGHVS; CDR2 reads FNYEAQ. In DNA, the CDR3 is TGTGCCAGCAGCCCGTCGACAGTTGGATCTGGAAACGCCATATATTTT. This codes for CASSPSTVGSGNAIYF.

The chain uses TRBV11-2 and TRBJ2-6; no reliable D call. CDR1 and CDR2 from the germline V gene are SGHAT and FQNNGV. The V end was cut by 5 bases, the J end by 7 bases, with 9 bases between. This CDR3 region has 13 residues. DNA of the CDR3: TGTGCCAGCAGCACCCGACCTGCCAACGTCCTGACTTTC. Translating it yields CASSTRPANVLTF.

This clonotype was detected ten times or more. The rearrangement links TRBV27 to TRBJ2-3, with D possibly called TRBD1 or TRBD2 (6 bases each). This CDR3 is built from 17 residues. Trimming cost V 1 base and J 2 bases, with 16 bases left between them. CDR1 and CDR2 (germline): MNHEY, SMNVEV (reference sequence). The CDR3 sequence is CASSLLSGGRATDTQYF. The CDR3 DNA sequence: TGTGCCAGCAGTTTATTGTCTGGGGGGCGCGCCACAGATACGCAGTATTTT.

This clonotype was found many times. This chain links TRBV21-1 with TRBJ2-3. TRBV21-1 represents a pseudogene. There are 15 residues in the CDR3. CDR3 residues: CASSRSGSGADTQYF. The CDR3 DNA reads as TGTGCCAGCAGCAGAAGCGGGAGTGGGGCAGATACGCAGTATTTT.

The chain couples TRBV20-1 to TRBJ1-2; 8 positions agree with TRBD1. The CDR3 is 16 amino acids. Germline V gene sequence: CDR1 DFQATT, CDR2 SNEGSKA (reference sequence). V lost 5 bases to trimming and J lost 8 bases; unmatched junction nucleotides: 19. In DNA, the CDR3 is TGCAGTGCTCCCCCCTCCCCCGCAGGGGGCGAATTGGGCTACACCTTC. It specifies CSAPPSPAGGELGYTF.

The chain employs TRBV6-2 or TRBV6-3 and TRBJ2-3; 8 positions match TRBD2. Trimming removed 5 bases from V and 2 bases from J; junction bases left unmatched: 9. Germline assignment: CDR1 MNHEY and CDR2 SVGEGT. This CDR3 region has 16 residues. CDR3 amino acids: CASSPRTSGPTDTQYF. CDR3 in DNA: TGTGCCAGCAGTCCTCGTACTAGCGGTCCCACAGATACGCAGTATTTT.

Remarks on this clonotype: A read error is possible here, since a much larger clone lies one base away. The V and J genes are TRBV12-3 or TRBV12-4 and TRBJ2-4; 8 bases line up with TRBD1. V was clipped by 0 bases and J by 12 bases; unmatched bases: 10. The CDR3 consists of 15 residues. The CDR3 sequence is CASSLAQGALGSQYF. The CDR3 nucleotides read TGTGCCAGCAGTTTAGCTCAGGGGGCATTGGGCAGTCAGTACTTC.

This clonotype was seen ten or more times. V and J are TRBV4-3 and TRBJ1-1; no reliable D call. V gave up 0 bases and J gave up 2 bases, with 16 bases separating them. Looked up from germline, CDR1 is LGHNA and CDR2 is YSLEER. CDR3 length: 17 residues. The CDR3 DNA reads TGCGCCAGCAGCCAAGATGGTCCCTACTCAACCAACACTGAAGCTTTCTTT. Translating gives CASSQDGPYSTNTEAFF.

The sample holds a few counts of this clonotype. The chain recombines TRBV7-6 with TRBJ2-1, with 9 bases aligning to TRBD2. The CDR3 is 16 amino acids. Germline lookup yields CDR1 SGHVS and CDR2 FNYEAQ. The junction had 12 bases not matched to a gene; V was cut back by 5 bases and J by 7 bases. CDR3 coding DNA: TGTGCCAGCAGCGCATCCGGGACTAGCATTAGTAATGAGCAGTTCTTC. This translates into CASSASGTSISNEQFF.

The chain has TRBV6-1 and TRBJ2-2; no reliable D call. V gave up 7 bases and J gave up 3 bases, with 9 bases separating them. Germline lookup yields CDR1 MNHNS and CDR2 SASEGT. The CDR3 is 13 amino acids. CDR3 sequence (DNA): TGTGCCAGCATTGGTAGACACACCGGGGAGCTGTTTTTT. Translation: CASIGRHTGELFF.

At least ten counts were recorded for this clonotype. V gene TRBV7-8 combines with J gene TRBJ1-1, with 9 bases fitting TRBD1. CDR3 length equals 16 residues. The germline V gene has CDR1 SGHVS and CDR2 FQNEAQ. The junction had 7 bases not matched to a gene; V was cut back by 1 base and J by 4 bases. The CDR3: CASSLEGTGRVTEAFF. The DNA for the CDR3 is TGTGCCAGCAGCTTAGAGGGGACAGGGCGAGTCACTGAAGCTTTCTTT.

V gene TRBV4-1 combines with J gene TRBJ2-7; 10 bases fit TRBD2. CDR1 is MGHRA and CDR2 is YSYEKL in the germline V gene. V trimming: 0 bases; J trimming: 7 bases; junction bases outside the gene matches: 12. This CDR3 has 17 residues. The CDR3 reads CASSQEHTRTSGFEQYF. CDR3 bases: TGCGCCAGCAGCCAAGAACATACTAGGACTAGCGGATTTGAGCAGTACTTC.

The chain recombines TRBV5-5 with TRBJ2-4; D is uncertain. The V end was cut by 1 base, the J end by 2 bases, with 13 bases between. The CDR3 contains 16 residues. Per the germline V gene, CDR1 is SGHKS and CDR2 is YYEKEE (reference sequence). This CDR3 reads CASSLTGMGTKNIQYF. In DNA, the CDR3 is TGTGCCAGCAGCTTGACGGGTATGGGTACCAAAAACATTCAGTACTTC.

The CDR3 bases are TGTGCCAGCAGGGGACTAGCGGGGGGATACGCAGAGACCCAGTACTTC. This encodes CASRGLAGGYAETQYF. V is TRBV3-1 and J is TRBJ2-5; 15 nucleotides line up with TRBD2. V gave up 6 bases and J gave up 4 bases; unmatched junction bases: 6. The V gene's germline CDR1 is LGHDT and CDR2 YNNKEL (reference sequence). This CDR3 region has 16 residues.

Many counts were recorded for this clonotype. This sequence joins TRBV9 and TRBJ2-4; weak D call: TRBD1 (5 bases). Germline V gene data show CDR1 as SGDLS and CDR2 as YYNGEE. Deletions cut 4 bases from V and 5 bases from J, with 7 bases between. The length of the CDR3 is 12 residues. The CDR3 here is CASSQQENIQYF. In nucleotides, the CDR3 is TGTGCCAGCAGCCAACAGGAAAACATTCAGTACTTC.

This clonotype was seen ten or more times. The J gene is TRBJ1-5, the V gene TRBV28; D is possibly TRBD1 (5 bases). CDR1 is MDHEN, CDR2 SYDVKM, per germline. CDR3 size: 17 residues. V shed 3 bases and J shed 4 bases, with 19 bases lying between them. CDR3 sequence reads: CASSFRGTRGWNQPQHF. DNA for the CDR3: TGTGCCAGCAGTTTCCGGGGGACCAGAGGGTGGAATCAGCCCCAGCATTTT.